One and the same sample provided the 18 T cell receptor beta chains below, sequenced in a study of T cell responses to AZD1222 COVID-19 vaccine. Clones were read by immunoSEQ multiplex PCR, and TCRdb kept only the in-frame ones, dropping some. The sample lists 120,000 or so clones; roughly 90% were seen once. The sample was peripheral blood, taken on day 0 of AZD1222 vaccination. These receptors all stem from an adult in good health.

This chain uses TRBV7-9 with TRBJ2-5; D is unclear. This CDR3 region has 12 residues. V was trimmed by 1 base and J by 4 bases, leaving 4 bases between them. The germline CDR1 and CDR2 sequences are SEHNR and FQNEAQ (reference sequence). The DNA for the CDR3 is TGTGCCAGCAGCTTAGTCGGAGAGACCCAGTACTTC. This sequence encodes CASSLVGETQYF.

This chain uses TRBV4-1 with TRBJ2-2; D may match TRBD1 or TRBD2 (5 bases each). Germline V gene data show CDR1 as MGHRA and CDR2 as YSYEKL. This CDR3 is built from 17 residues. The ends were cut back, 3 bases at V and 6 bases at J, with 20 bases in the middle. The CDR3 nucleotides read TGCGCCAGCAGCCACGAGGCGAGGGGCGGTATCTCCGGGGAGCTGTTTTTT. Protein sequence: CASSHEARGGISGELFF.

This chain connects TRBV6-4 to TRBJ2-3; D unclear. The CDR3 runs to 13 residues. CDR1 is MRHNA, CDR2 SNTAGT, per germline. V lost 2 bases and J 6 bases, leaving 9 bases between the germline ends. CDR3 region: CASSDNSADTQYF. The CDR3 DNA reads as TGTGCCAGCAGTGACAATTCGGCCGATACGCAGTATTTT.

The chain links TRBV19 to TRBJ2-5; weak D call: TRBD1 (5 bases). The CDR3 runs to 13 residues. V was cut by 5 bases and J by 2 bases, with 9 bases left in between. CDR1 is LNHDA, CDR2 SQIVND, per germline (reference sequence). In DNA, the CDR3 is TGTGCCAGTAGTTCAGGGTTACAAGAGACCCAGTACTTC. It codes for CASSSGLQETQYF. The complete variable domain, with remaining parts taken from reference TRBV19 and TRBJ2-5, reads DGGITQSPKYLFRKEGQNVTLSCEQNLNHDAMYWYRQDPGQGLRLIYYSQIVNDFQKGDIAEGYSVSREKKESFPLTVTSAQKNPTAFYLCASSSGLQETQYFGPGTRLLVL.

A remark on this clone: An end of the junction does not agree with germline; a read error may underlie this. The CDR3 nucleotides are TGTGCCGTCAGGGGAGCCTACGAGCAGTACTTC. Its translation is CAVRGAYEQYF. The rearrangement links TRBV10-3 to TRBJ2-7; maybe TRBD1 (6 bases). This CDR3 comprises 11 residues. Germline CDR1 reads ENHRY; CDR2 reads SYGVKD.

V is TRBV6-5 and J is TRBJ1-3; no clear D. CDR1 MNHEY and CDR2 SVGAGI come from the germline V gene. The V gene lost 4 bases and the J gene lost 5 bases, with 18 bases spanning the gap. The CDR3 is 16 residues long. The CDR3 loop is CASSSALSSGRNTIYF. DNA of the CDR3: TGTGCCAGCAGTTCCGCACTGAGCTCCGGGAGAAACACCATATATTTT.

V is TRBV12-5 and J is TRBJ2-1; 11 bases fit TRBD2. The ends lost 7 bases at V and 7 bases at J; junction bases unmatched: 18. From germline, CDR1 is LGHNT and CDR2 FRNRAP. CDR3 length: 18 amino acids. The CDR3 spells CASAPGSLAGGLENEQFF. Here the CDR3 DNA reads TGTGCTAGTGCCCCGGGCAGCTTAGCGGGGGGGTTGGAAAATGAGCAGTTCTTC.

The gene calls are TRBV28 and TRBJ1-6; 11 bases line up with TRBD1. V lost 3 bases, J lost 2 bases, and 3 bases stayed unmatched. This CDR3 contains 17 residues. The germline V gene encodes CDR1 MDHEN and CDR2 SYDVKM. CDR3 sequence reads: CASSLGQGGPYNSPLHF. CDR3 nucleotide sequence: TGTGCCAGCAGTTTGGGACAGGGGGGTCCCTATAATTCACCCCTCCACTTT.

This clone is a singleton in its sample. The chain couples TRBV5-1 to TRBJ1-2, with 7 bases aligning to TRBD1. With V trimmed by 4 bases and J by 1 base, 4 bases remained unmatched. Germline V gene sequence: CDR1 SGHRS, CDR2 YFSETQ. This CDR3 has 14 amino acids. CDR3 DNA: TGCGCCAGCAGCGTCTACAGGGGTAACTATGGCTACACCTTC. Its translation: CASSVYRGNYGYTF.

The CDR3 sequence is CASSITSGGAYYEQFF. CDR3 nucleotides: TGTGCCAGCAGCATAACTAGCGGGGGGGCCTATTATGAGCAGTTCTTC. V usage is TRBV7-2 and J usage is TRBJ2-1, with 13 nucleotides matching TRBD2. This CDR3 contains 16 residues. V lost 5 bases to trimming and J lost 8 bases; unmatched junction nucleotides: 9. The germline V gene encodes CDR1 SGHTA and CDR2 FQGNSA.

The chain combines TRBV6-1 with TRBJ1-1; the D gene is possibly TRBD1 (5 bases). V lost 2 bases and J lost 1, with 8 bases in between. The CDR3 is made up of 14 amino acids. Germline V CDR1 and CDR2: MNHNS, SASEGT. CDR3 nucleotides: TGTGCCAGCAGTGAACCAGGGAGGAACACTGAAGCTTTCTTT. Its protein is CASSEPGRNTEAFF.

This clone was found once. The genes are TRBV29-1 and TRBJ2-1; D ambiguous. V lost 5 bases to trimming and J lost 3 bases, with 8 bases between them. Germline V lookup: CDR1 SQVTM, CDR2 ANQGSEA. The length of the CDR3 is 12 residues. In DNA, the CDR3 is TGCAGCGTTAAGGTTGGCTACAATGAGCAGTTCTTC. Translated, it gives CSVKVGYNEQFF.

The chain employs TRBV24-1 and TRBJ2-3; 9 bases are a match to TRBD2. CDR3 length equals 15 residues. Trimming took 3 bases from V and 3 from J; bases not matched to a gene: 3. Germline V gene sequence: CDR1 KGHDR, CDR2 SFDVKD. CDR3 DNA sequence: TGTGCCACCAGTGATCCAGGACTAGCGACAGATACGCAGTATTTT. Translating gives CATSDPGLATDTQYF.

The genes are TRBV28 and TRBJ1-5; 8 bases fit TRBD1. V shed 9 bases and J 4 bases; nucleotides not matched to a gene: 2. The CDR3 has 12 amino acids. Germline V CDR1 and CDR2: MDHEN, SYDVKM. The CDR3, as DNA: TGTGCCAGTCGACAGGGGAATCAGCCCCAGCATTTT. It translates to CASRQGNQPQHF.

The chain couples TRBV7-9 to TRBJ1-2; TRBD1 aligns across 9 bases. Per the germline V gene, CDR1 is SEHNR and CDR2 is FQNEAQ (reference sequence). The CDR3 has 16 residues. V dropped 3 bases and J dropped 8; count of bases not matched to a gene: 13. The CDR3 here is CASSFAIGTGQSGYTF. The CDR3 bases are TGTGCCAGCAGCTTTGCAATTGGGACAGGGCAGTCCGGCTACACCTTC.

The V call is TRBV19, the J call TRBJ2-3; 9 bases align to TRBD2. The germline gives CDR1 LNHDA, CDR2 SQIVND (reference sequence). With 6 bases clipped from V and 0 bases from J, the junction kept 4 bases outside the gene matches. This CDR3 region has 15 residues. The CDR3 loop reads CASSLAGMSTDTQYF. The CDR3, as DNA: TGTGCCAGTAGCCTAGCGGGAATGAGCACAGATACGCAGTATTTT.

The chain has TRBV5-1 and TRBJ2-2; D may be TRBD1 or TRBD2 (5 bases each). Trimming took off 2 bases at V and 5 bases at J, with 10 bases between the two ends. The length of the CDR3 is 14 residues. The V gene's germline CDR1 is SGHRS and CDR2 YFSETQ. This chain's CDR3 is CASSLGERTGELFF. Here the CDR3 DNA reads TGCGCCAGCAGCTTAGGGGAGCGTACCGGGGAGCTGTTTTTT.

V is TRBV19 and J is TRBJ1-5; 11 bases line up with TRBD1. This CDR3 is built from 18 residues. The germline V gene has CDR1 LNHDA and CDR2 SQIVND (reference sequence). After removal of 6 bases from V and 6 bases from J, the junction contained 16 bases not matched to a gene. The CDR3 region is CASRSEDRGRLYGQPQHF. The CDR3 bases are TGTGCCAGTAGGTCCGAGGACAGGGGGCGGCTTTACGGTCAGCCCCAGCATTTT.